The rows below give T cell receptor beta chains drawn from one sample of a study of cytomegalovirus exposure and HLA in healthy donors. This table comes from immunoSEQ multiplex PCR, and its TCRdb copy is limited to in-frame clones, with some not included. The data contain about 120,000 clones, 75% to 90% of them singletons. Sequenced: PBMCs. These receptor sequences come from a woman aged 18-29 years in good health and CMV-seronegative. Each CDR3 is given with its conserved first and last residue.

J gene,V gene,CDR3 protein
TRBJ2-5,TRBV30,CAWSVWGRETQYF
TRBJ1-3,TRBV7-9,CASSDRGQSTGNTIYF
TRBJ2-7,TRBV27,CASSSNTGAQGEQYF
TRBJ2-2,TRBV7-8,CASSAGPAGELFF
TRBJ1-2,TRBV30,CAYSGQGGRGYTF
TRBJ2-3,TRBV19,CASGYAGTGPADTQYF
TRBJ1-2,TRBV18,CASSPGTTNYGYTF
TRBJ1-5,TRBV6-1,CASSRLDQPQHF
TRBJ2-3,TRBV11-2,CASSLNLDTQYF
TRBJ2-3,TRBV18,CASSPTAPGLAGGGDTQYF
TRBJ1-5,TRBV19,CASSIPANTGPQHF
TRBJ1-1,TRBV10-2,CASSEGAGTEAFF
TRBJ1-1,TRBV29-1,CSAYRDHTEAFF
TRBJ2-1,TRBV6-6,CASSYSGGSYNEQFF
TRBJ2-7,TRBV7-9,CASSSETSGSSYEQYF
TRBJ1-4,TRBV30,CAWAPRDRNEKLFF
TRBJ2-2,TRBV30,CAWSVYREITGELFF